The 20 T cell receptor beta chains reported below all come from one sample, sequenced in a study of cytomegalovirus exposure and HLA in healthy donors. Produced via immunoSEQ multiplex PCR; TCRdb's table is partial and in-frame only. This table holds tens of thousands of clones, about 90% found once. Sequencing was done on a sample of PBMCs. The receptors derive from a woman aged 18-29 years in good health and CMV-seropositive.

The rearrangement uses TRBV2 and TRBJ2-7; TRBD2 aligns across 10 bases. V was pared by 6 bases and J by 5 bases, with 4 bases of the junction left unmatched. The CDR3 length is 13 residues. Per germline, CDR1 SNHLY and CDR2 FYNNEI. This CDR3 is CASRLAGTDEQYF. The CDR3 DNA follows: TGTGCCAGCAGACTAGCGGGAACCGACGAGCAGTACTTC.

V gene TRBV6-5 combines with J gene TRBJ2-7; 10 nucleotides match TRBD2. The CDR3 extends over 15 amino acids. With V trimmed by 2 bases and J by 5 bases, 6 bases remained unmatched. Germline CDR1 MNHEY, CDR2 SVGAGI. The CDR3 is CASSYSGRVFDEQYF. The CDR3 nucleotides are TGTGCCAGCAGTTACAGCGGGAGGGTTTTTGACGAGCAGTACTTC.

This chain uses TRBV7-2 with TRBJ1-1, with D unclear. The CDR3 consists of 14 residues. Germline values: CDR1 SGHTA, CDR2 FQGNSA. V lost 0 bases to trimming and J lost 5 bases, with 10 bases between them. The CDR3 DNA reads TGTGCCAGCAGCTTAGCTGGGAGGGTGACTGAAGCTTTCTTT. Translated: CASSLAGRVTEAFF.

The chain links TRBV6-5 to TRBJ2-7; TRBD1 aligns across 9 bases. Losses at the gene ends were 6 bases for V and 3 bases for J; bases not matched to a gene: 9. Germline V gene lookup returns CDR1 MNHEY and CDR2 SVGAGI. The CDR3 totals 15 residues. CDR3 in amino acids: CASRNKGTGYYEQYF. CDR3 nucleotides: TGTGCCAGCAGAAACAAGGGGACAGGGTACTACGAGCAGTACTTC.

The chain has TRBV4-3 and TRBJ1-4; D not certain. Deletions cut 0 bases from V and 4 bases from J, with 6 bases between. This CDR3 region has 14 residues. Germline V lookup: CDR1 LGHNA, CDR2 YSLEER. CDR3 region: CASSQDLVNEKLFF. DNA for the CDR3: TGCGCCAGCAGCCAAGATCTAGTTAATGAAAAACTGTTTTTT.

The V and J genes are TRBV6-4 and TRBJ2-3; 7 nucleotides agree with TRBD2. V trimming: 2 bases; J trimming: 0 bases; junction bases outside the gene matches: 2. The CDR3 consists of 15 residues. CDR1 and CDR2 (germline): MRHNA, SNTAGT. CDR3 in DNA: TGTGCCAGCAGTGACGGTAGCGGGAGCACAGATACGCAGTATTTT. Translating it yields CASSDGSGSTDTQYF.

The rearrangement links TRBV2 to TRBJ2-2; D is possibly TRBD1 (6 bases). Germline V gene sequence: CDR1 SNHLY, CDR2 FYNNEI. V lost 1 base and J 4 bases, leaving 13 bases between the germline ends. The CDR3 extends over 16 amino acids. The CDR3 spells CASSEEAGQRTGELFF. CDR3 coding DNA: TGTGCCAGCAGTGAAGAAGCTGGACAGCGCACCGGGGAGCTGTTTTTT.

This clone was observed once. The rearrangement links TRBV27 to TRBJ2-7, with TRBD2 matching over 10 bases. After removal of 5 bases from V and 3 bases from J, the junction contained 13 bases not matched to a gene. The V gene's germline CDR1 is MNHEY and CDR2 SMNVEV (reference sequence). This CDR3 region has 17 residues. The CDR3 is CASSPWESGRAIYEQYF. The CDR3 DNA reads TGTGCCAGCAGTCCTTGGGAAAGCGGGAGGGCCATCTACGAGCAGTACTTC.

The chain is built from TRBV7-2 and TRBJ1-1; 8 bases are shared with TRBD1. Trimming cost V 3 bases and J 4 bases; bases outside gene matches: 7. The V gene's germline CDR1 is SGHTA and CDR2 FQGNSA. The CDR3 is made up of 15 amino acids. CDR3 nucleotide sequence: TGTGCCAGCAGCTTCCAGGGGGCGGGTAGCACTGAAGCTTTCTTT. It is translated as CASSFQGAGSTEAFF.

The V gene is TRBV6-1, the J gene TRBJ1-2, with D tentatively TRBD1 (6 bases). The CDR3 length is 14 residues. CDR1 MNHNS and CDR2 SASEGT come from the germline V gene. V was trimmed by 4 bases and J by 2 bases, leaving 11 bases between them. CDR3 region: CASSAGGANYGYTF. Written as DNA, the CDR3 is TGTGCCAGCAGTGCCGGGGGGGCAAACTATGGCTACACCTTC.

The chain is built from TRBV2 and TRBJ1-5, with 8 bases lining up with TRBD1. With V trimmed by 2 bases and J by 6 bases, 9 bases remained unmatched. Germline V CDR1 and CDR2: SNHLY, FYNNEI. This CDR3 contains 16 residues. CDR3 in amino acids: CASSESVAGGRQPQHF. CDR3 sequence (DNA): TGTGCCAGCAGTGAAAGTGTGGCAGGGGGCCGTCAGCCCCAGCATTTT.

V is TRBV28 and J is TRBJ2-1; 8 bases line up with TRBD1. Germline CDR1 is MDHEN and CDR2 is SYDVKM. The CDR3 sequence is 15 residues long. V lost 3 bases and J lost 9; bases outside the gene matches: 10. CDR3 amino acids: CASSLYRTGTSEQFF. The CDR3 DNA reads TGTGCCAGCAGTTTGTACCGGACAGGGACAAGTGAGCAGTTCTTC.

V is TRBV11-2 and J is TRBJ2-3; 7 bases align to TRBD2. The CDR3 has 14 residues. Germline-derived CDR1 and CDR2 are SGHAT and FQNNGV. V was clipped by 1 base and J by 6 bases; unmatched bases: 4. CDR3 in DNA: TGTGCCAGCAGCTTAGGGACTAGTCAGGATACGCAGTATTTT. Residues: CASSLGTSQDTQYF.

The V gene is TRBV11-1, the J gene TRBJ2-1, with D perhaps TRBD1 (6 bases). CDR3 length equals 16 residues. Trimming removed 5 bases from V and 0 bases from J, with 14 bases in between. Germline V gene sequence: CDR1 SGHAT, CDR2 FQDESV (reference sequence). The CDR3 DNA follows: TGTGCCAGCAGCAGCGTACAGGGAAGCTCCTACAATGAGCAGTTCTTC. Translation: CASSSVQGSSYNEQFF.

V gene TRBV5-1 combines with J gene TRBJ2-5; 8 bases are a match to TRBD1. In germline, CDR1 is SGHRS, CDR2 YFSETQ. The CDR3 sequence is 15 residues long. V gave up 2 bases and J gave up 5 bases; unmatched junction bases: 8. In DNA, the CDR3 is TGCGCCAGCAGCTTACCAGGACAGGGAAGTGAGACCCAGTACTTC. It translates to CASSLPGQGSETQYF.

The chain links TRBV5-1 to TRBJ2-3; 13 nucleotides line up with TRBD2. Losses at the gene ends were 4 bases for V and 2 bases for J; bases not matched to a gene: 4. Germline-derived CDR1 and CDR2 are SGHRS and YFSETQ. This CDR3 comprises 16 residues. CDR3 sequence (DNA): TGCGCCAGCAGCCACGGACTAGCGGGGGTCACAGATACGCAGTATTTT. Protein sequence: CASSHGLAGVTDTQYF. The entire variable domain, with the rest obtained from reference TRBV5-1 and TRBJ2-3, is as follows: KAGVTQTPRYLIKTRGQQVTLSCSPISGHRSVSWYQQTPGQGLQFLFEYFSETQRNKGNFPGRFSGRQFSNSRSEMNVSTLELGDSALYLCASSHGLAGVTDTQYFGPGTRLTVL.

The CDR3 nucleotides are TGCGCCAGCAGCCAGGGACTAGCGGGGAAAGAGACCCAGTACTTC. Its protein product is CASSQGLAGKETQYF. The gene calls are TRBV4-1 and TRBJ2-5, with 13 nucleotides matching TRBD2. The germline gives CDR1 MGHRA, CDR2 YSYEKL. This CDR3 has 15 amino acids. V lost 3 bases, J lost 3 bases, and 1 base stayed unmatched.

This chain uses TRBV7-8 with TRBJ2-1; TRBD2 might be the D (6 bases). The CDR3 has 15 amino acids. In germline, CDR1 is SGHVS, CDR2 FQNEAQ. V was pared by 5 bases and J by 4 bases, with 15 bases between. The DNA for the CDR3 is TGTGCCAGCAGCCCCCTGAGCGGACTATACAATGAGCAGTTCTTC. Protein sequence: CASSPLSGLYNEQFF.

This clone showed up just once. The chain combines TRBV11-2 with TRBJ2-4; the match to TRBD2 covers 8 bases. The junction had 9 bases not matched to a gene; V was cut back by 1 base and J by 7 bases. Germline lookup yields CDR1 SGHAT and CDR2 FQNNGV. The CDR3 is 16 amino acids. CDR3 loop: CASSLVLGRADNIQYF. In DNA form, the CDR3 reads TGTGCCAGCAGCTTAGTACTCGGGAGGGCCGATAACATTCAGTACTTC.

V usage is TRBV7-8 and J usage is TRBJ2-1; D call uncertain. This CDR3 is 14 amino acids long. V was clipped by 1 base and J by 0 bases, with 4 bases between them. The germline V gene has CDR1 SGHVS and CDR2 FQNEAQ. CDR3 sequence: CASSLGSSYNEQFF. The DNA of the CDR3 is TGTGCCAGCAGCTTAGGGAGCTCCTACAATGAGCAGTTCTTC.